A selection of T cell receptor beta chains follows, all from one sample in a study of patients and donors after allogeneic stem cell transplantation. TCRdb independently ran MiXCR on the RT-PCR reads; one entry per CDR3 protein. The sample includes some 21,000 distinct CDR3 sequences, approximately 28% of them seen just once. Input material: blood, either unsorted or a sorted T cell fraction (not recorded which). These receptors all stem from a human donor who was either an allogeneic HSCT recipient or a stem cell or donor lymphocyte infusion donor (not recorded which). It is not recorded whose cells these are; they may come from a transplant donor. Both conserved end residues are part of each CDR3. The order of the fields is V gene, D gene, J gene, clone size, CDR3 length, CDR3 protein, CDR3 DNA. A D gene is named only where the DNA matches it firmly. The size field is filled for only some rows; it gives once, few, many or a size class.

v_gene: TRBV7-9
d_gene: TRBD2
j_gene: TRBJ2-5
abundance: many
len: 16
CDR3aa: CASSTASGARGETQYF
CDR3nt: TGTGCCAGCAGCACGGCTAGCGGGGCCCGAGGAGAGACCCAGTACTTC

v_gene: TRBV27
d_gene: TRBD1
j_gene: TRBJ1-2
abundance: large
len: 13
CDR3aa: CASSLRTGNGYTF
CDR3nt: TGTGCCAGCAGTTTACGGACAGGGAACGGCTACACCTTC

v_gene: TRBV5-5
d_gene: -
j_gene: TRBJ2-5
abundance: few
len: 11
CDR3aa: CASSSTETQYF
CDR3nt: TGTGCCAGCAGCTCTACCGAGACCCAGTACTTC

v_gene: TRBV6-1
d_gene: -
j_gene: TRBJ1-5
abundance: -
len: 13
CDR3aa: CASRETGNQPQHF
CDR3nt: TGTGCCAGCAGGGAGACCGGCAATCAGCCCCAGCATTTT

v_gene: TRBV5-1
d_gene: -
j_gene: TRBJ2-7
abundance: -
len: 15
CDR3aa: CASSWGAVNSYEQYF
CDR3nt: TGCGCCAGCAGCTGGGGGGCCGTGAACTCCTACGAGCAGTACTTC

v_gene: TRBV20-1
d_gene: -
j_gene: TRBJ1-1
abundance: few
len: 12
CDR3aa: CSASQVNTEAFF
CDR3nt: TGCAGTGCTAGCCAGGTGAACACTGAAGCTTTCTTT

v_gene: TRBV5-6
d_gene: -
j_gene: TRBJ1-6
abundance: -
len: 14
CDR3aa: CASSLSPLDSPLHF
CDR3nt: TGTGCCAGCAGCTTATCGCCCCTAGATTCACCCCTCCACTTT

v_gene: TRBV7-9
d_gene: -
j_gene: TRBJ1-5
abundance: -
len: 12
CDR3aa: CASSSSGQPQHF
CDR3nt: TGTGCCAGCAGCTCCTCGGGTCAGCCCCAGCATTTT

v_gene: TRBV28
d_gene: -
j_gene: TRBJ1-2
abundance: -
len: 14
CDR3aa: CASSWGRSNYGYTF
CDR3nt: TGTGCCAGCAGTTGGGGCAGATCTAACTATGGCTACACCTTC

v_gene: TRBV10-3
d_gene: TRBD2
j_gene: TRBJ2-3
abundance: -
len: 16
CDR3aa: CAIRETSGSSTDTQYF
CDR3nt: TGTGCCATCAGGGAGACTAGCGGGTCTAGCACAGATACGCAGTATTTT

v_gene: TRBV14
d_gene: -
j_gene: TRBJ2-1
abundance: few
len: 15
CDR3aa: CASSPRDNPGNEQFF
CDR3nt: TGTGCCAGCAGCCCCCGGGACAATCCCGGGAATGAGCAGTTCTTC

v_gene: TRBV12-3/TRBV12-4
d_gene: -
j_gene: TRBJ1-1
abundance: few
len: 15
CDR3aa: CASNLGLMWNTEAFF
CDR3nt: TGTGCCAGCAACTTGGGGTTGATGTGGAACACTGAAGCTTTCTTT

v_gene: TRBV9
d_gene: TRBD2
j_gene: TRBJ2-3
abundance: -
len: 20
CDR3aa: CASSVERTKGLAGETDTQYF
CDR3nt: TGTGCCAGCAGCGTAGAGAGGACAAAGGGACTAGCGGGGGAGACAGATACGCAGTATTTT

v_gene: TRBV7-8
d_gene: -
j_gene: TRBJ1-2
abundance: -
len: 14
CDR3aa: CASSPLAGSYGYTF
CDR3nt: TGTGCCAGCAGCCCCCTTGCGGGCTCCTATGGCTACACCTTC

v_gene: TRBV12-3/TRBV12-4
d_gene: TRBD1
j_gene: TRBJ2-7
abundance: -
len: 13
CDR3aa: CASRPGDRYEQYF
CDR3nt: TGTGCCAGCAGGCCGGGGGACAGGTACGAGCAGTACTTC

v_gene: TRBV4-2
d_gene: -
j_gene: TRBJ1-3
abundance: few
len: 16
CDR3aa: CASSQGRRDTGNTIYF
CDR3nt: TGTGCCAGCAGCCAAGGGAGGAGGGACACTGGAAACACCATATATTTT

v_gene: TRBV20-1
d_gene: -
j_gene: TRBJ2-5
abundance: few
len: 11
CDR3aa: CSAREIETQYF
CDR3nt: TGCAGTGCTAGAGAAATAGAGACCCAGTACTTC

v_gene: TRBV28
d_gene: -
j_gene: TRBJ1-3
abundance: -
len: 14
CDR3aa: CASSFRWAGNTIYF
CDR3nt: TGTGCCAGCAGTTTTAGATGGGCTGGAAACACCATATATTTT

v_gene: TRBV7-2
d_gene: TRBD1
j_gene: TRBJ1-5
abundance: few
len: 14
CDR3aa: CASSLTGRGQPQHF
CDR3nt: TGTGCCAGCAGCTTGACAGGGAGAGGTCAGCCCCAGCATTTT

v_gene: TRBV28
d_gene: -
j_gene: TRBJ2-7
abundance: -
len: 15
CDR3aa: CASRGWTAQTYEQYF
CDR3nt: TGTGCCAGCAGGGGATGGACAGCTCAGACCTACGAGCAGTACTTC

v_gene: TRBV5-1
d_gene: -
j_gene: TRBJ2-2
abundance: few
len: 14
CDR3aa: CASSFGGASGELFF
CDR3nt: TGCGCCAGCAGCTTTGGCGGGGCGTCCGGGGAGCTGTTTTTT

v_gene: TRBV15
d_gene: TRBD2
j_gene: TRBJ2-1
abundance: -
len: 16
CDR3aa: CATSSLGGGAPNEQFF
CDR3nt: TGTGCCACCAGCAGTCTTGGCGGGGGGGCCCCCAATGAGCAGTTCTTC

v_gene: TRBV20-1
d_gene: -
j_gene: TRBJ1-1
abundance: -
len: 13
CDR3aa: CSASLYIGTEAFF
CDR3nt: TGCAGTGCTAGCTTATATATAGGCACTGAAGCTTTCTTT

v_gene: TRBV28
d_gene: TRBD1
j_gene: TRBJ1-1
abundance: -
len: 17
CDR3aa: CASTLPGQGATNTEAFF
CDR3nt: TGTGCCAGCACCCTACCGGGACAGGGGGCGACGAACACTGAAGCTTTCTTT

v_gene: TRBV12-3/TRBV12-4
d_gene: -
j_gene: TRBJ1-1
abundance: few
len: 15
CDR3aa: CASSFGGRPNTEAFF
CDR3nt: TGTGCCAGCAGTTTCGGGGGGAGACCGAACACTGAAGCTTTCTTT

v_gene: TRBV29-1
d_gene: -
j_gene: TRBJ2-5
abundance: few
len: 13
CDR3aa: CSVALRVKETQYF
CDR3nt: TGCAGCGTTGCTCTCCGGGTAAAAGAGACCCAGTACTTC

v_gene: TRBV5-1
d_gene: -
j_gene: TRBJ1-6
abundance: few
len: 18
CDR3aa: CASSRTFMFQGYNSPLHF
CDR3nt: TGCGCCAGCAGCCGGACTTTCATGTTCCAGGGGTATAATTCACCCCTCCACTTT

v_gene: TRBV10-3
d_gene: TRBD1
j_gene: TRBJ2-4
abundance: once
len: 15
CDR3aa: CAISESGTGLNIQYF
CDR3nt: TGTGCCATCAGTGAGTCAGGGACAGGGTTGAACATTCAGTACTTC

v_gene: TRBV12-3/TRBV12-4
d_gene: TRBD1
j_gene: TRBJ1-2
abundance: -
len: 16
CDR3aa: CASSFARTGGNYGYTF
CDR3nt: TGTGCCAGCAGTTTCGCCCGGACAGGGGGAAACTATGGCTACACCTTC

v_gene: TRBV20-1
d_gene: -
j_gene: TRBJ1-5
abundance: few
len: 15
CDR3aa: CSARRPDYSNQPQHF
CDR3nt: TGCAGTGCTAGAAGGCCCGATTATAGCAATCAGCCCCAGCATTTT

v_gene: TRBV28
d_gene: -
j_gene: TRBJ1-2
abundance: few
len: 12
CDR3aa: CASRHAQYGYTF
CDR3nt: TGTGCCAGCAGACACGCCCAGTATGGCTACACCTTC

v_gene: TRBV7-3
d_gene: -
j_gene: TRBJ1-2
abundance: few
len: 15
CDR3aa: CASSLNGGANYGYTF
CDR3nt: TGTGCCAGCAGCCTAAACGGGGGAGCTAACTATGGCTACACCTTC

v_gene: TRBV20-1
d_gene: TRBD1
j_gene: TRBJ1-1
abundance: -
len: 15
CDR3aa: CSASGLGTGRREAFF
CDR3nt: TGCAGTGCTAGCGGGTTAGGGACAGGGAGACGGGAAGCTTTCTTT

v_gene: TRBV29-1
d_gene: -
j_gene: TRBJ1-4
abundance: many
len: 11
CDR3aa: CSVEWGEKLFF
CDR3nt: TGCAGCGTTGAGTGGGGTGAAAAACTGTTTTTT

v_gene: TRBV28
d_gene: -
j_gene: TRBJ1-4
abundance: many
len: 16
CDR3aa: CASSLAGRGTNEKLFF
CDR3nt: TGTGCCAGCAGTTTGGCAGGGAGAGGAACTAATGAAAAACTGTTTTTT

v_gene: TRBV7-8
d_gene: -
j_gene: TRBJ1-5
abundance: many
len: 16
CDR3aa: CASSSWTLTGDQPQHF
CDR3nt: TGTGCCAGCAGCTCCTGGACTCTCACCGGAGATCAGCCCCAGCATTTT

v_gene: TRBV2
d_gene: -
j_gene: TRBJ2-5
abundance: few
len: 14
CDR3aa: CASHEWAGQETQYF
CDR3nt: TGTGCCAGTCACGAGTGGGCAGGTCAAGAGACCCAGTACTTC

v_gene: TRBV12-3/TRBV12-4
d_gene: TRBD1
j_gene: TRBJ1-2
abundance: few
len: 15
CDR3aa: CASSLGRGQDYGYTF
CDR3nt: TGTGCCAGCAGTTTAGGCAGGGGGCAAGACTATGGCTACACCTTC

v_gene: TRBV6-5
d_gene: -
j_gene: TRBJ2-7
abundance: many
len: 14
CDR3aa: CASSPGSSFYEQYF
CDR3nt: TGTGCCAGCAGTCCAGGCTCATCGTTCTACGAGCAGTACTTC

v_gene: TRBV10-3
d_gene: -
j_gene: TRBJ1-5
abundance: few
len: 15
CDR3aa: CAISPREGTNQPQHF
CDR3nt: TGTGCCATCAGCCCCAGGGAAGGTACGAATCAGCCCCAGCATTTT

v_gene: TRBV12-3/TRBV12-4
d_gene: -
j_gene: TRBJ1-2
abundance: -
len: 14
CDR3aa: CASSLANGRYGYTF
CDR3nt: TGTGCCAGCAGTTTAGCGAACGGACGCTATGGCTACACCTTC

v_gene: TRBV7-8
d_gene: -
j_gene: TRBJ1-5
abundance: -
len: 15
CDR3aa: CASSFSAAKLQPQHF
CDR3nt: TGTGCCAGCAGCTTTTCGGCTGCTAAACTTCAGCCCCAGCATTTT

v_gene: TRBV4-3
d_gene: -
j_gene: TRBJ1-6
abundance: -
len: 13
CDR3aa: CASSRRTGRALHF
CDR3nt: TGCGCCAGCAGCCGGCGAACAGGGCGGGCCCTCCACTTT

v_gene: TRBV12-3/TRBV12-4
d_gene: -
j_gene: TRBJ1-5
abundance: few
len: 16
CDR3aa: CASSLARALGNQPQHF
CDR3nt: TGTGCCAGCAGTTTAGCGCGGGCTTTGGGCAATCAGCCCCAGCATTTT

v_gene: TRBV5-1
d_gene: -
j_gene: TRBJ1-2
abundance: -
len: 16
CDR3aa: CASSLYRAAPNYGYTF
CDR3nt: TGCGCCAGCAGCTTGTACAGGGCCGCACCCAACTATGGCTACACCTTC

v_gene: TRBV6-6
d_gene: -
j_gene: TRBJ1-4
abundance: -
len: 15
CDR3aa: CASRGPGGGNEKLFF
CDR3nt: TGTGCCAGCAGAGGACCCGGGGGCGGTAATGAAAAACTGTTTTTT

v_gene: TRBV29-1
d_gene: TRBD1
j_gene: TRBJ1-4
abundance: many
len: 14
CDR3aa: CSVATGTGIEKLFF
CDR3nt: TGCAGCGTGGCGACCGGGACAGGGATTGAAAAACTGTTTTTT

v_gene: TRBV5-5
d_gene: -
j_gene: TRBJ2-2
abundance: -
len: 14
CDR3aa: CASSLDRSTGELFF
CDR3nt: TGTGCCAGCAGCTTGGACAGATCAACCGGGGAGCTGTTTTTT

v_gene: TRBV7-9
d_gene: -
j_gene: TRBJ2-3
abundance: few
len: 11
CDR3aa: CASSFADTQYF
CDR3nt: TGTGCCAGCAGCTTCGCAGATACGCAGTATTTT

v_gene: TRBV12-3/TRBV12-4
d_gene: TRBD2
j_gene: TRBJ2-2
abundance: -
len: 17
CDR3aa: CASSFREGRPNTGELFF
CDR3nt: TGTGCCAGCAGTTTCAGGGAGGGGAGGCCTAACACCGGGGAGCTGTTTTTT

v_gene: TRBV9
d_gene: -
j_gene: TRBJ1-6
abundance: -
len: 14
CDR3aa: CASSSGSYNSPLHF
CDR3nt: TGTGCCAGCAGCAGTGGCAGTTATAATTCACCCCTCCACTTT

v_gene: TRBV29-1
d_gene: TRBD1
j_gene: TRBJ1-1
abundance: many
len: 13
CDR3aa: CSVFRDRGSEAFF
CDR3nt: TGCAGCGTCTTCCGGGACAGGGGGTCTGAAGCTTTCTTT